This is a list of T cell receptor beta chains from one sample in a study of regulatory T cells in long-lasting Graves disease. One entry per CDR3 protein results from TCRdb running MiXCR on the multiplex PCR reads. The table shows about 660,000 distinct CDR3 sequences, with approximately 29% occurring only once. Source: peripheral blood mononuclear cells (PBMCs), taken when the disease was refractory, from a patient treated with antithyroid drugs. The source of these receptors is a female donor with Graves disease. Each CDR3 is given with its conserved first and last residue. Each record gives: clone size, V gene, J gene, D gene, CDR3 protein, CDR3 DNA. The D gene is left open where the match is weak. Expanded clones are given a class, and other clones once, few, many or no size at all.

clone_size: few; v_call: TRBV29-1; j_call: TRBJ1-4; d_call: .; cdr3_aa: CSCQGNEKLFF; cdr3_nt: TGCAGCTGCCAGGGCAATGAAAAACTGTTTTTT
clone_size: .; v_call: TRBV9; j_call: TRBJ2-7; d_call: .; cdr3_aa: CASSVSPSGEYEQYF; cdr3_nt: TGTGCCAGCAGCGTATCTCCCAGCGGAGAGTACGAGCAGTACTTC
clone_size: many; v_call: TRBV28; j_call: TRBJ1-2; d_call: .; cdr3_aa: CASSLFGGGKGGYTF; cdr3_nt: TGTGCCAGCAGTTTATTCGGAGGGGGGAAGGGTGGCTACACCTTC
clone_size: .; v_call: TRBV20-1; j_call: TRBJ1-1; d_call: TRBD1; cdr3_aa: CSARRPWGGQRSRGAFF; cdr3_nt: TGCAGTGCTAGACGGCCGTGGGGGGGACAGCGCTCTAGGGGAGCTTTCTTT
clone_size: many; v_call: TRBV28; j_call: TRBJ1-1; d_call: .; cdr3_aa: CASSLMSGRLATEAFF; cdr3_nt: TGTGCCAGCAGTTTAATGTCAGGTCGATTGGCCACTGAAGCTTTCTTT
clone_size: .; v_call: TRBV5-1; j_call: TRBJ2-7; d_call: TRBD1; cdr3_aa: CASSLGGTGNDEQYF; cdr3_nt: TGTGCCAGCAGCTTAGGCGGGACAGGGAACGACGAGCAGTACTTC
clone_size: .; v_call: TRBV7-3; j_call: TRBJ1-4; d_call: .; cdr3_aa: CASRAAATNEKLFF; cdr3_nt: TGTGCCAGCAGGGCTGCAGCAACTAATGAAAAACTGTTTTTT
clone_size: once; v_call: TRBV19; j_call: TRBJ2-7; d_call: TRBD1; cdr3_aa: CASGPLDRSYEQYF; cdr3_nt: TGTGCCAGTGGTCCCCTGGACAGGTCCTACGAGCAGTACTTC
clone_size: .; v_call: TRBV14; j_call: TRBJ2-7; d_call: .; cdr3_aa: CASSPPVGARVISYEQYF; cdr3_nt: TGTGCCAGCAGCCCTCCCGTGGGGGCCAGGGTGATCTCCTACGAGCAGTACTTC
clone_size: many; v_call: TRBV12-3/TRBV12-4; j_call: TRBJ1-4; d_call: TRBD1; cdr3_aa: CASSSGTGGEKLFF; cdr3_nt: TGTGCCAGCAGCTCCGGGACAGGGGGTGAAAAACTGTTTTTT